This TCR beta chain was captured in a study of cytomegalovirus exposure and HLA in healthy donors (dated by TCRdb to the late 2010s). As for the study more broadly: An earlier analysis of several hundred of the donors reported about 300 Gb of sequence data and around 120 million unique TCR beta sequences obtained from about 170 million T cells. The study aimed to test whether cataloging public T cell receptors could reveal signatures of past pathogen exposure. The number of typed donors differed by locus: about 620-640 for A, B, C, DRB1 and DQB1; some 540 for DQA1; around 580 for DPA1; and about 450 for DPB1. The study used immunosequencing to profile the T cell repertoires of under 700 subjects and linked those repertoires to cytomegalovirus serostatus. In an earlier analysis of around 540 of the donors, high-throughput TCR beta sequencing was used to judge whether each TCR beta V gene segment behaved as functional or pseudogenic. A separate validation cohort of 100 to 150 different subjects was used in addition to the roughly 670-subject first cohort. To study patterns of TCR occurrence, a later analysis re-analyzed previously published TCR beta repertoires from under 750 donors and added high-resolution HLA genotyping. To predict cytomegalovirus infection status, the study combined high-throughput TCR immunosequencing, statistical association of individual TCRs with disease status, and machine learning. Of the roughly 400 genotyped donors, about 80% fell in the genetic ancestry cluster associated with self-reported Caucasian donors. All discovery cohort repertoires had been generated on a single sequencing platform. Alongside the repertoire data, information on donor age, sex, ethnicity and CMV serostatus was compiled. Among several hundred genotyped donors of the cohort, an average of about 240,000 unique TCR beta nucleotide sequences was sequenced per donor, of which approximately 19% were non-productive. About 5 DR-DQ haplotypes were handled as single units for association and clustering, since linkage in the cohort was strong. Rather than drawing on any new phenotypic data, the later analysis identified candidate immune exposures from TCR beta sequences and the way those sequences occurred across donors. An early release that covered about 600 HLA-typed donors contained approximately 300 gigabases of sequencing data and 70 million to 100 million unique TCR sequences. Class I and class II HLA loci were covered by the typing at four-digit resolution. Genome-wide SNP genotypes for about 55% of the roughly 670 donors were used in a later genetic analysis, which treated that subset as a discovery cohort. Broad study findings and their caveats: Some IMGT-functional V segments, including TRBV6-2 and TRBV6-3, could not be told apart with the 87-base-pair reads, so those segments were excluded. In a later analysis, about 17,000 TCR beta sequences were associated with specific HLA alleles at a false discovery rate of 0.05. The classifier was reported to diagnose cytomegalovirus status with high specificity and sensitivity in both the original cohort and the validation cohort. It was suggested by the authors that the approach could potentially be generalized to other disease states and immunological phenotypes. Most TCR sequences were seen in very few donors, while some public TCRs were found in many individuals. Assigning TCR associations to individual alleles was difficult when HLA alleles, especially DR and DQ, strongly co-occurred. In an earlier analysis of under 600 of the donors, most TCR beta V segments were observed in productive rearrangements about 90% or about 30% of the time, broadly matching IMGT annotations. V-gene and J-gene trimming of TCR beta chains was associated with a missense DCLRE1C variant in a later genetic analysis, and the association was replicated in an independent cohort. Only TCR beta chains were sequenced in this cohort, and the absence of alpha or paired-chain data limited detectable features. In vitro tests confirmed that a few of the cytomegalovirus-associated TCR beta chains recognize cytomegalovirus antigens. Compared with equally common non-associated chains, HLA-associated TCR beta chains in a later analysis were more clonally expanded and had lower generation probabilities. Approximately 16 rarely observed V segments, including chromosome 9 orphons, were excluded from the earlier analysis of approximately 500 of the donors because counts were too low. HLA typing was unavailable for some donors at each locus, so association tests used only the typed subset. Presence/absence analyses assumed roughly uniform sequencing depth across donors, an assumption that may not hold. The only immune exposure information available for the cohort was CMV serostatus. Compared with the roughly 700-donor mean, donors in an Asian-associated ancestry cluster had fewer N-insertions in productive TCRs, according to a later genetic analysis. A cluster of highly shared sequence variants was judged likely to be a technical artifact of the sequencing pipeline. A later analysis found that most CMV-associated TCR beta chains appeared HLA-restricted, with HLA associations seemingly driven largely by CMV exposure. In a later analysis, TCR association rates were found to vary across HLA loci, with the most associated TCRs seen for DRB1 alleles and the fewest for HLA-C alleles. A further reported finding was that TCR beta sequences accurately predicted the HLA-A and HLA-B alleles for most subjects in the first cohort. A total of about 150 TCR beta chains were listed by the study as associated with cytomegalovirus. Several of the top co-occurrence clusters appeared to be linked to parvovirus B19, influenza, CMV and Epstein-Barr virus, according to a later analysis. Correlated functional status among segregating V segments might be attributable to linkage disequilibrium, but an unknown experimental factor could not be ruled out.

With respect to this clone: This receptor's antigen is unknown.

Taken from the germline V gene, the CDR1 and CDR2 loops are SGHTA and FQGNSA. The CDR3 spans 13 residues, from the cysteine through the phenylalanine. Only the CDR3 part of the read is kept: 39 bases, read in frame from the first base. Deletion took 7 bases off V and 8 bases off J, with a span of 17 bases between the germline ends. The cohort consisted of 666 healthy bone marrow donors. Cohort members were all nominally healthy when sampled, although unrecorded immune exposures were likely present. The donor was CMV seronegative and was included in the group of a few hundred seronegative cohort members. A peripheral blood sample was provided by each donor, and peripheral blood mononuclear cells were used for TCR beta sequencing. The Qiagen DNeasy Blood Extraction Kit was used to extract genomic DNA from the blood cell samples. Library preparation used the immunoSEQ multiplex PCR assay. For the multiplex PCR, a mixture combining 60 forward primers for TCR Vbeta segments and 13 reverse primers for TCR Jbeta segments was used. A multiplex PCR assay on genomic DNA amplified the CDR3 region of rearranged TCR beta genes. Amplified TCR beta libraries were sequenced as 87-base-pair reads on the Illumina HiSeq System. In the paper's pipeline: A later analysis tallied 75 million to 95 million unique TCR beta chains across the 650 to 750 repertoires, and roughly 11 million of those chains were shared by two or more donors. A nearest-neighbor algorithm error-corrected the raw reads and collapsed the reads into unique sequences, merging closely related sequences to remove PCR and sequencing errors. Alignment of CDR3 sequences to IMGT reference sequences was used to assign V, D and J gene segments. Each retained sequence needed at least a six-nucleotide match to both a V gene segment and a J gene segment. A rearrangement counted as productive if the CDR3 had no stop codons and remained in frame with V and J, and every other rearrangement counted as non-productive. Following IMGT convention, CDR3 was defined as the stretch from the second conserved V-encoded cysteine up to the conserved J-encoded phenylalanine. Sequences without an unambiguous match to a single V gene segment were excluded from the earlier analysis of 587 of the donors. In an earlier analysis of about 590 of the donors, a V segment was called functional when productive rearrangements were above 56.7%, and segregating when the standard deviation between donors exceeded 5%. To diagnose cytomegalovirus status from the catalog of TCR beta chain sequences, a statistical classification framework was built. V and J gene assignment, in a later analysis, came from comparing TCR nucleotide sequences with IMGT/GENE-DB human TR gene sequences. The TCRdist pipeline was used in a later analysis to assign CDR3 sequences and most-parsimonious VDJ recombination scenarios. In a later analysis, each TCR beta chain was defined by its CDR3 amino acid sequence together with its V-gene family, and reads without a unique V-gene family were excluded. As a way to deal with suspected cross-contamination and a sequencing artifact, a later analysis dropped more than 500 nucleotide sequences that were highly shared and had low generation probability. In a later analysis, a clonal expansion index for each public chain was calculated from normalized within-repertoire ranks of inferred template counts. In a later analysis, generation probabilities were computed using a VDJ recombination model fitted to out-of-frame rearrangements, and the results were checked against IGoR. In a later analysis, TCR-TCR, TCR-HLA and TCR-CMV co-occurrence was scored with hypergeometric tests, and a repertoire-size bias correction was applied to TCR pairs. A later analysis estimated false discovery rates by permuting HLA or CMV assignments 20 times. In a later analysis, co-occurring TCRs were grouped using DBSCAN, and TCRdist sequence similarity was added for clustering within HLA-allele-positive subsets. Repertoires with fewer than 30,000 or more than 120,000 public chains were left out of co-occurrence clustering, as were about 5 repertoires with anomalous nucleotide sharing. This is the immuneACCESS table as TCRdb keeps it, with only in-frame sequences that have V and J called. A part of the clones is gone; compared with another copy, unresolved V genes explain less than half, and the rest is unexplained. The V and J calls and clone size were taken over from that table, and D and trimming were inferred from the DNA. The table for this sample shows some 120,000 clones. Less than 4.5% of the sample is in the top ten clones.

The clonotype originates from a young man in good health and CMV-seronegative. The sequenced sample was PBMCs. The chain uses TRBV7-2 and TRBJ1-2; the D gene is possibly TRBD1, with 6 bases matching. The DNA is TGTGCCAGCACCCGTGGGGGCGCGAGCGGCTACACCTTC. This translates into CASTRGGASGYTF.